The TCR beta chain described here comes from a study of identical twins (dated by TCRdb to 2015 to 2016). At the level of the whole study: To test whether fetal clonotypes persist, the study used deep sequencing on TCR alpha and beta repertoires from monozygotic twins, unrelated adults of various ages, and cord blood. To rule out contamination, replicate twin experiments were performed at different times with different library preparation protocols. Overall study outcomes, separate from this receptor: Compared with coincidental sharing between unrelated individuals, out-of-frame TCR alpha sequences shared between twins showed an excess of sequences with low generation probability. Invariant T cells such as MAIT and iNKT could partly confound zero-insertion analyses, though diverse VJ usage argued against this for most clonotypes. Fewer insertions were carried by abundant cord blood beta clonotypes, a similar but weaker trend appeared in young adult naive repertoires, and no such trend appeared in memory repertoires. In monozygotic twins, recombination models systematically underestimated out-of-frame TCR alpha sharing, but the models matched the sharing seen between unrelated individuals. Because the same donors could not be followed over many years, the conclusions depended on cross-sectional statistical analysis. In beta out-of-frame sequences, excess twin sharing was weaker, because having fewer shared sequences lowered the signal-to-noise ratio.

A remark on this clonotype: No cognate antigen has been identified for it. Nothing much larger sits one base from this clone, and base qualities are not available.

The protocol used for the library was 5' RACE. The reads were generated on an Illumina HiSeq 2000. Template switching added a universal primer binding site, and the final cDNA carried a unique molecular identifier that allowed TCR cDNA molecules to be counted accurately. Specific primers in the conserved constant-segment region were used to synthesize first-strand cDNA for TCR alpha and beta chains. To control for contamination, every cDNA library was double barcoded, receiving both a SMART-Mk sample barcode and Illumina barcodes. TruSeq adapter sequences, together with Illumina sample barcodes, were added in two successive PCR steps. Sequencing of the TCR alpha and beta cDNA libraries was done on the Illumina HiSeq platform using custom primers. In the authors' own workflow: Raw reads were processed with MiGEC to extract unique molecular identifiers, and MiXCR was used to determine CDR3 positions. For each individual, recombination models were inferred using an EM algorithm with the repgenHMM and IGoR tools. The tcR package in R was used for shared clonotype analysis, with sharing normalized by the product of cloneset sizes. To study raw recombination without the effects of thymic and clonal selection, out-of-frame nonproductive sequences were analyzed. TCRdb's own reprocessing of the public reads used fastp at Q25 and MiXCR and kept productive beta chains. Entries are consolidated by CDR3 protein sequence, retaining the most common genes and DNA. For this entry, the V and J calls and clone size follow TCRdb and not the study's own pipeline. The sample profile shows more than 600,000 distinct CDR3 sequences; 15% to 20% of them were found once. The ten largest clones take up over 10% of the sample.

Only healthy Caucasian donors were included. Three pairs of female monozygotic twins, all aged roughly 18 to 29 years, were included in the twin cohort. The RNA used for TCR libraries was isolated from peripheral blood mononuclear cells. Via the germline V gene, CDR1 is MNHNS and CDR2 SASEGT. The junction carries 17 bases between V and J, which are trimmed by 7 bases and 5 bases respectively. From its cysteine to its phenylalanine, the CDR3 spans 15 amino acids. Only CDR3 DNA remains: 45 bases, in frame from the first base. This sample was shared with a second study, whose subject was T cells expressing NK-cell markers. As noted in the second study: TCR beta-chain repertoires were profiled in sorted CD3+CD56+NKG2C+, CD3+CD56+NKG2C- and CD3+CD56-NKG2C+ T-cell subsets from about 8 donors. Of the eight sequenced donors, seven were found to be HCMV-seropositive and one was found to be HCMV-seronegative. To restrict sorting to alphabetaTCR-expressing T cells, an anti-gammadeltaTCR antibody was added in several experiments. In several donors, the dominant CD3+CD56+NKG2C+ clonotypes were found to rank among the top 10 CD8+ clonotypes and to make up about 1.0-7.5% of CD8+ T cells. Those dominant clonotypes were again the most abundant among CD3+CD56-NKG2C+ cells in a handful of donors, at about 25-65%. Whether the expanded NKG2C-expressing T cell clones were specific for HCMV antigens remained unclear. The study sequenced eight donors, all healthy volunteers chosen at random: three men and five women. A commercial ELISA kit detecting HCMV-specific IgG in serum was used to determine HCMV serostatus. For more than 5 donors, unsorted PBMC were also used to sequence bulk peripheral blood T-cell repertoires. MIGEC was used to demultiplex reads and group reads by UMI, and MiTCR was used to assemble and quantify clonotypes. To exclude erroneous sequences, only TCR cDNA sequences supported by at least two reads were retained. The tcR package was used for downstream repertoire analysis, with clonotypes matched between fractions based on CDR3 nucleotide sequence plus V segment. VDJmatch was used to annotate antigen specificity against VDJdb, with one amino acid substitution in CDR3 allowed.

This chain joins TRBV6-1 to TRBJ2-2; D gene: possibly TRBD1, on 5 matching bases. The origin of this receptor is a woman between 18 and 30 years old in good health. The sequenced sample was PBMCs. The DNA is TGTGCCAGCAAAGGCCAGACGACAGAAACCGGGGAGCTGTTTTTT. This sequence encodes CASKGQTTETGELFF.